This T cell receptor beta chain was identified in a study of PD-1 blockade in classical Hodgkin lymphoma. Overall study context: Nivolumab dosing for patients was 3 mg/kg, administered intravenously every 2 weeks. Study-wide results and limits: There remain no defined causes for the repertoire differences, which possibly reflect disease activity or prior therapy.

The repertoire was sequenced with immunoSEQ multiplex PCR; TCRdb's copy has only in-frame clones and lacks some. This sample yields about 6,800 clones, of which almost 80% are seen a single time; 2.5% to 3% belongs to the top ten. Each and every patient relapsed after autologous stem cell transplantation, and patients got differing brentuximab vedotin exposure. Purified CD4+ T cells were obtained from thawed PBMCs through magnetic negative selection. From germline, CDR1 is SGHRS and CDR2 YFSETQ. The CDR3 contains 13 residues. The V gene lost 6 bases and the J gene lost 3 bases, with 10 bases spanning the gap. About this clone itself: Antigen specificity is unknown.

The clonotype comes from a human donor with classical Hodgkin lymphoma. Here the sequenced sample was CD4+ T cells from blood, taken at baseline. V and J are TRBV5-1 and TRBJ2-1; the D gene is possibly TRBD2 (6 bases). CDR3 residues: CASNLGGYNEQFF. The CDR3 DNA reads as TGCGCCAGCAACCTGGGGGGCTACAATGAGCAGTTCTTC.